This record looks at one T cell receptor (beta chain) sequence and its context. Antigen specificity is unknown. CDR3 size: 14 residues. Losses at the gene ends were 4 bases for V and 7 bases for J; bases not matched to a gene: 4. Per germline, CDR1 MNHEY and CDR2 SVGAGI. Every patient relapsed after autologous stem cell transplantation, and brentuximab vedotin exposure varied. This sample is part of a study of PD-1 blockade in classical Hodgkin lymphoma. Regarding the study as a whole: By cycle point C4D1, TCR diversity had risen significantly in CD4+ cells (but not CD8+ cells). Later analyses included only patients treated at least 1 year post-ASCT. Similar baseline diversity was found in complete responders and newly diagnosed patients. Newly diagnosed patients were reported to start with lower TCR diversity than healthy donors.

Some clones are missing from TCRdb's copy, which holds only in-frame ones; the method was immunoSEQ multiplex PCR. The table records around 28,000 clones, 70% of them present only once. V gene TRBV6-5 combines with J gene TRBJ1-6, with TRBD1 matching 7 bases. Source: peripheral blood mononuclear cells (PBMCs), taken before the second cycle of nivolumab. The source of this sequence is a human donor with classical Hodgkin lymphoma. DNA of the CDR3: TGTGCCAGCAGTTCGGAGACAGGGAATTCACCCCTCCACTTT. It is translated as CASSSETGNSPLHF.